This entry lists 28 T cell receptor beta chains sequenced from one sample in a study of OX40 agonist ivuxolimab in advanced cancers. Libraries were prepared by immunoSEQ multiplex PCR; TCRdb keeps only in-frame clonotypes and omits some of them. The sample shows some 45,000 clones, approximately 86% of them seen only once. Material: CD4+ or CD8+ T cells sorted from blood, obtained in a trial of the OX40 agonist ivuxolimab. The receptor source for this set is an adult with an advanced solid tumor such as melanoma, head and neck, liver or kidney cancer.

The chain combines TRBV18 with TRBJ1-3; D remains unclear. The CDR3 covers 14 residues. Looked up from germline, CDR1 is KGHSH and CDR2 is LQKENI. V was shortened by 3 bases and J by 4 bases, with 10 bases between the two germline ends. CDR3 nucleotides: TGTGCCAGCTCACCCGCACGGATGGGAAACACCATATATTTT. Translated: CASSPARMGNTIYF.

This chain links TRBV28 with TRBJ2-1, with D possibly matching TRBD1 (6 bases). The CDR3 extends over 16 amino acids. The V gene's germline CDR1 is MDHEN and CDR2 SYDVKM. V was clipped by 1 base and J by 7 bases, with 17 bases between them. The chain's CDR3 is CASSLSTGRGGNEQFF. CDR3 sequence (DNA): TGTGCCAGCAGTTTATCCACGGGCAGGGGTGGAAATGAGCAGTTCTTC.

The chain couples TRBV18 to TRBJ2-4; no reliable D call. Trimming took 2 bases from V and 9 from J, leaving 14 bases between them. Germline values: CDR1 KGHSH, CDR2 LQKENI. The CDR3 spans 14 residues. In DNA form, the CDR3 reads TGTGCCAGCTCACCAGCTGGAGTTTTAGGCATTCAGTACTTC. As protein: CASSPAGVLGIQYF.

The chain carries TRBV11-2 and TRBJ2-5; TRBD2 matches 7 bases. The CDR3 covers 13 residues. Germline lookup yields CDR1 SGHAT and CDR2 FQNNGV. Trimming took 4 bases from V and 5 from J; bases not matched to a gene: 4. The CDR3 DNA reads TGTGCCAGCAGCTGGGGGGGAATCGAGACCCAGTACTTC. Its protein product is CASSWGGIETQYF.

The chain recombines TRBV6-5 with TRBJ2-7; 11 nucleotides match TRBD2. The ends lost 4 bases at V and 5 bases at J; junction bases unmatched: 4. CDR1 and CDR2 (germline): MNHEY, SVGAGI. The CDR3 is 14 residues long. The CDR3 bases are TGTGCCAGCAGTTTAGCGGGGGGGCACCACGAGCAGTACTTC. It codes for CASSLAGGHHEQYF.

The chain joins TRBV14 to TRBJ2-7; D possibly corresponds to TRBD2 (5 bases). The CDR3 runs to 15 residues. CDR1 SGHDN and CDR2 FVKESK come from the germline V gene. The V end lost 1 base, the J end lost 5 bases, and 15 bases lay between the germline ends. CDR3 protein: CASSQVRGPPHEQYF. As DNA, the CDR3 is TGTGCCAGCAGCCAAGTTCGGGGTCCCCCACACGAGCAGTACTTC.

CDR3 bases: TGTGCCAGCAGCTTGTTTTGGAGCTCTGGGGCCAACGTCCTGACTTTC. Translated: CASSLFWSSGANVLTF. The rearrangement links TRBV5-6 to TRBJ2-6, with no clear D. Germline V gene data show CDR1 as SGHDT and CDR2 as YYEEEE. Deletions cut 1 base from V and 0 bases from J, with 8 bases between. The CDR3 is 16 residues long.

The chain is built from TRBV5-1 and TRBJ2-2; D remains ambiguous. CDR3 length: 17 residues. Per the germline V gene, CDR1 is SGHRS and CDR2 is YFSETQ. V lost 3 bases, J lost 6 bases, and 21 bases lay in between. The chain's CDR3 is CASSSPGVVRRAGELFF. Written as DNA, the CDR3 is TGCGCCAGCAGCTCCCCGGGTGTCGTCAGACGGGCCGGGGAGCTGTTTTTT.

This rearrangement joins TRBV15 to TRBJ2-7; D ambiguous. With 0 bases removed from V and 1 base from J, the gap between germline ends came to 7 bases. CDR1 is LNHNV, CDR2 YYDKDF, per germline (reference sequence). The CDR3 covers 14 residues. The CDR3 spells CATSRDQTSYEQYF. The CDR3 DNA reads as TGTGCCACCAGCAGAGATCAAACATCCTACGAGCAGTACTTC.

The CDR3: CASSERSEQYF. DNA for the CDR3: TGTGCCAGCAGTGAGAGGTCCGAGCAGTACTTC. The chain recombines TRBV2 with TRBJ2-7, with D uncertain. Germline V gene data show CDR1 as SNHLY and CDR2 as FYNNEI. There are 11 residues in the CDR3. Deletions cut 3 bases from V and 6 bases from J, with 6 bases between.

The chain couples TRBV6-8 to TRBJ1-1; no definite D call. The germline V gene encodes CDR1 MNHGY and CDR2 SAAAGT. V gave up 4 bases and J gave up 0 bases, with 9 bases separating them. This CDR3 is built from 14 residues. In DNA form, the CDR3 reads TGTGCCAGCAGTTTGCTGGAATTGAACACTGAAGCTTTCTTT. It yields the protein CASSLLELNTEAFF.

The DNA of the CDR3 is TGTGCCAGCAGCGTCCGGGACAGGGGGACTGAAGCTTTCTTT. Amino acid sequence: CASSVRDRGTEAFF. The chain employs TRBV7-9 and TRBJ1-1; 11 nucleotides match TRBD1. With V trimmed by 5 bases and J by 5 bases, 4 bases remained unmatched. In germline, CDR1 is SEHNR, CDR2 FQNEAQ (reference sequence). The CDR3 has 14 residues.

The genes are TRBV15 and TRBJ1-3; D is unclear. The CDR3 is 15 amino acids. V gave up 3 bases and J gave up 4 bases, with 13 bases separating them. Germline assignment: CDR1 LNHNV and CDR2 YYDKDF (reference sequence). CDR3 coding DNA: TGTGCCACCAGCAGGGACCGGGGATCAGGAAACACCATATATTTT. It specifies CATSRDRGSGNTIYF.

J is TRBJ1-6 and V is TRBV19, with D unresolved. Trimming pared 0 bases from V and 7 bases from J, leaving 4 bases between. The CDR3 length is 13 residues. Germline lookup yields CDR1 LNHDA and CDR2 SQIVND (reference sequence). The CDR3 DNA is TGTGCCAGTAGTATAGAAGTGAATTCACCCCTCCACTTT. This codes for CASSIEVNSPLHF.

The chain carries TRBV10-3 and TRBJ1-2, with 10 bases identical to TRBD1. Germline V gene data show CDR1 as ENHRY and CDR2 as SYGVKD. There are 14 residues in the CDR3. The ends lost 10 bases at V and 4 bases at J; junction bases unmatched: 9. This CDR3 reads CASRGTGAIYGYTF. The CDR3 DNA reads as TGTGCCAGCAGGGGGACAGGGGCCATCTATGGCTACACCTTC.

The V gene is TRBV21-1, the J gene TRBJ1-1; the DNA was not used to check the table's D call, TRBD1. TRBV21-1 is deemed a pseudogene. The CDR3 runs to 15 residues. The CDR3 sequence is CASSRYPTGRTEAFF. As DNA, the CDR3 is TGTGCCAGCAGCAGATATCCGACAGGGAGGACTGAAGCTTTCTTT.

The chain links TRBV28 to TRBJ2-7; 10 nucleotides line up with TRBD1. This CDR3 is built from 15 residues. The junction had 10 bases not matched to a gene; V was cut back by 5 bases and J by 6 bases. Per the germline V gene, CDR1 is MDHEN and CDR2 is SYDVKM. In DNA, the CDR3 is TGTGCCAGCAGTCAGGCCGGGACAGGGGCGGGCGAGCAGTACTTC. Encoded protein: CASSQAGTGAGEQYF.

As concerns this clone: At one end the junction does not follow the germline gene, possibly because of a read error. The rearrangement joins TRBV5-5 to TRBJ1-2; maybe TRBD1 (6 bases). CDR1 and CDR2 from the germline V gene are SGHKS and YYEKEE (reference sequence). This CDR3 comprises 14 residues. CDR3 in DNA: TGTGCCAGCAGCTCACAGGGTCCCAACTCTGGCTACACCTTC. Its translation: CASSSQGPNSGYTF.

The DNA for the CDR3 is TGTGCCAGCAGCCAATCCTTTGACACTGAAGCTTTCTTT. It specifies CASSQSFDTEAFF. The V and J genes are TRBV5-4 and TRBJ1-1; D unclear. This CDR3 is built from 13 residues. Germline assignment: CDR1 SGHNT and CDR2 YYREEE (reference sequence). The V end was cut by 4 bases, the J end by 3 bases, with 10 bases between.

With regard to this clone: One junction end does not reproduce the germline sequence, and a read error may be involved. The chain links TRBV7-7 to TRBJ2-5; D is possibly TRBD2 (5 bases). The CDR3 covers 15 residues. CDR1 and CDR2 (germline): SSHAT, FNYEAQ (reference sequence). The CDR3 reads CASSYARAVSETQYF. In nucleotides, the CDR3 is TGTGCTAGCAGCTATGCGCGGGCGGTTTCAGAGACCCAGTACTTC.

The CDR3 reads CASSPLSGANTGELFF. In nucleotides, the CDR3 is TGTGCCAGCAGCCCCTTAAGCGGAGCGAACACCGGGGAGCTGTTTTTT. The chain is built from TRBV11-2 and TRBJ2-2; D is possibly TRBD2 (5 bases). This CDR3 spans 16 amino acids. Trimming removed 5 bases at V and 0 bases at J, with 13 bases between. CDR1 and CDR2 (germline): SGHAT, FQNNGV. Supplemented by reference TRBV11-2 and TRBJ2-2, the full variable domain reads EAGVAQSPRYKIIEKRQSVAFWCNPISGHATLYWYQQILGQGPKLLIQFQNNGVVDDSQLPKDRFSAERLKGVDSTLKIQPAKLEDSAVYLCASSPLSGANTGELFFGEGSRLTVL.

The J gene is TRBJ2-7, the V gene TRBV6-5; 8 bases line up with TRBD1. Germline loops: CDR1 MNHEY, CDR2 SVGAGI. The CDR3 length is 15 residues. The V and J ends lost 2 bases and 4 bases, in that order; junction bases with no gene match: 7. CDR3 protein: CASSYGQGLTYEQYF. Written as DNA, the CDR3 is TGTGCCAGCAGTTACGGACAGGGATTAACGTACGAGCAGTACTTC.

CDR3 sequence: CASVGSTVMEKLFF. Written as DNA, the CDR3 is TGTGCCAGCGTAGGGTCGACGGTCATGGAAAAACTGTTTTTT. The chain carries TRBV6-1 and TRBJ1-4; no definite D call. Germline CDR1 MNHNS, CDR2 SASEGT. Deletions cut 8 bases from V and 8 bases from J, with 18 bases between. The CDR3 runs to 14 residues.

The table lists this clone with a count of one. The chain recombines TRBV4-1 with TRBJ2-7; D is unclear. Trimming stripped 3 bases from V and 2 bases from J, with 14 bases between. The CDR3 loop spans 15 amino acids. CDR1 MGHRA and CDR2 YSYEKL come from the germline V gene. CDR3 region: CASSQRAEAAYEQYF. The CDR3 bases are TGCGCCAGCAGCCAGAGAGCTGAGGCCGCCTACGAGCAGTACTTC.

V and J are TRBV5-7 and TRBJ1-6, with D unclear. TRBV5-7 is annotated as an ORF whose role is uncertain. The V gene lost 3 bases and the J gene lost 2 bases, with 0 bases spanning the gap. The CDR3 spans 12 residues. CDR3 protein: CASSSYNSPLHF. The CDR3 region has the DNA TGTGCCAGCAGCTCCTATAATTCACCCCTCCACTTT.

The CDR3 region has the DNA TGTGCCAGCAGGTGGGACAGGGGGTACGAGCAGTACTTC. As protein: CASRWDRGYEQYF. The V gene is TRBV7-8, the J gene TRBJ2-7, with TRBD1 identical over 11 bases. V lost 6 bases to trimming and J lost 4 bases; unmatched junction nucleotides: 2. Per germline, CDR1 SGHVS and CDR2 FQNEAQ. The CDR3 covers 13 residues.

The chain carries TRBV5-4 and TRBJ2-2; 11 positions match TRBD1. The CDR3 spans 17 residues. Germline V gene lookup returns CDR1 SGHNT and CDR2 YYREEE (reference sequence). The V and J ends lost 4 bases and 5 bases, in that order; junction bases with no gene match: 10. The CDR3 nucleotides read TGTGCCAGCAGCATAAGGACAGGGGGCGAGCGAACCGGGGAGCTGTTTTTT. Protein sequence: CASSIRTGGERTGELFF.

The CDR3, as DNA: TGTGCCAGCGGGGGGCAGAACTACAATGAGCAGTTCTTC. It is translated as CASGGQNYNEQFF. This chain connects TRBV7-8 to TRBJ2-1; D is perhaps TRBD1 or TRBD2 (6 bases each). V was trimmed by 8 bases and J by 3 bases, leaving 11 bases between them. Germline V gene lookup returns CDR1 SGHVS and CDR2 FQNEAQ. There are 13 residues in the CDR3.